These 31 T cell receptor beta chains came from one sample sequenced in a study of CD8 T cells in Susac syndrome. RNA in amounts of roughly 0.45 to 1 ug was reverse transcribed with random hexamers. TCRdb recomputed calls from the immunoSEQ multiplex PCR reads with MiXCR, one row per CDR3 protein. The sample has tens of thousands of distinct CDR3 sequences; approximately 95% are singletons. Sequenced: CD8+ T cells from PBMCs. Every receptor here comes from a human donor with Susac syndrome.

The rearrangement uses TRBV4-3 and TRBJ1-2; D is undetermined. Trimming stripped 0 bases from V and 1 base from J, with 9 bases between. The CDR3 contains 15 residues. Germline V CDR1 and CDR2: LGHNA, YSLEER. The CDR3 spells CASSQDPGGNYGYTF. Here the CDR3 DNA reads TGCGCCAGCAGCCAAGATCCGGGTGGTAACTATGGCTACACCTTC.

V and J are TRBV28 and TRBJ2-5; D unresolved. This CDR3 is built from 14 residues. The ends were cut back, 4 bases at V and 5 bases at J, with 14 bases in the middle. Germline-derived CDR1 and CDR2 are MDHEN and SYDVKM. This CDR3 reads CASSSLRQKETQYF. CDR3 DNA sequence: TGTGCCAGCAGTTCCCTCAGGCAGAAGGAGACCCAGTACTTC.

This chain links TRBV15 with TRBJ2-5; weak D call: TRBD2 (7 bases). Trimming removed 5 bases at V and 9 bases at J, with 25 bases between. From germline, CDR1 is LNHNV and CDR2 YYDKDF (reference sequence). This CDR3 has 16 amino acids. CDR3 protein: CATSGEGGSTQGAQYF. The CDR3 coding sequence is TGTGCCACCAGCGGGGAGGGGGGCAGTACGCAAGGAGCCCAGTACTTC.

The V gene is TRBV5-1, the J gene TRBJ1-1; tentatively, D is TRBD1 (5 bases). Germline V gives CDR1 SGHRS, CDR2 YFSETQ. The CDR3 loop spans 17 amino acids. Trimming left V 4 bases short and J 4 bases short, with 23 bases between. The CDR3 region has the DNA TGCGCCAGCAGCCCGGCCGGGGAAGGGGCGTTGGCCACTGAAGCTTTCTTT. It codes for CASSPAGEGALATEAFF.

The gene calls are TRBV19 and TRBJ1-2; TRBD1 matches 7 bases. Germline V gene lookup returns CDR1 LNHDA and CDR2 SQIVND (reference sequence). J lost 2 bases, V lost 3 bases, and 6 bases had no gene match. The CDR3 sequence is 15 residues long. In DNA form, the CDR3 reads TGTGCCAGTAGTATGGAACAGGGGTTGAACTATGGCTACACCTTC. Its translation is CASSMEQGLNYGYTF.

CDR3 region: CSVELDYGYTF. The DNA of the CDR3 is TGCAGCGTTGAGTTAGACTATGGCTACACCTTC. The chain carries TRBV29-1 and TRBJ1-2; no firm D call. The CDR3 has 11 residues. CDR1 SQVTM and CDR2 ANQGSEA come from the germline V gene. Deletions cut 3 bases from V and 3 bases from J, with 5 bases between.

J is TRBJ2-5 and V is TRBV14, with D perhaps TRBD2 (5 bases). The CDR3 is 13 amino acids. V was pared by 3 bases and J by 4 bases, with 9 bases between. The germline gives CDR1 SGHDN, CDR2 FVKESK. This CDR3 is CASSHLGGETQYF. CDR3 DNA: TGTGCCAGCAGCCATTTAGGAGGAGAGACCCAGTACTTC.

The chain joins TRBV20-1 to TRBJ2-3; 12 bases are shared with TRBD2. The CDR3 totals 15 residues. Germline V gene data show CDR1 as DFQATT and CDR2 as SNEGSKA (reference sequence). V gave up 4 bases and J gave up 0 bases; unmatched junction bases: 2. The CDR3 DNA sequence: TGCAGTGCTACCGGGACTAGCGGGAGCACAGATACGCAGTATTTT. It specifies CSATGTSGSTDTQYF.

V and J are TRBV14 and TRBJ1-1; D uncertain. This CDR3 comprises 11 residues. Trimming removed 6 bases at V and 4 bases at J, with 6 bases between. Per germline, CDR1 SGHDN and CDR2 FVKESK. CDR3 sequence reads: CASSHFTEAFF. In DNA, the CDR3 is TGTGCCAGCAGTCATTTCACTGAAGCTTTCTTT. The full variable domain, in which reference TRBV14 and TRBJ1-1 provide the parts outside the CDR3, is EAGVTQFPSHSVIEKGQTVTLRCDPISGHDNLYWYRRVMGKEIKFLLHFVKESKQDESGMPNNRFLAERTGGTYSTLKVQPAELEDSGVYFCASSHFTEAFFGQGTRLTVV.

The rearrangement joins TRBV7-6 to TRBJ2-7; 11 bases match TRBD2. The CDR3 sequence is 14 residues long. Germline V CDR1 and CDR2: SGHVS, FNYEAQ. Trimming at V came to 5 bases and at J to 4 bases, leaving 4 bases not matched to a gene. The CDR3 reads CASSQTSGVYEQYF. The CDR3 DNA follows: TGTGCCAGCAGCCAGACTAGCGGGGTATACGAGCAGTACTTC. Supplemented by reference TRBV7-6 and TRBJ2-7, the full variable domain reads GAGVSQSPRYKVTKRGQDVALRCDPISGHVSLYWYRQALGQGPEFLTYFNYEAQQDKSGLPNDRFSAERPEGSISTLTIQRTEQRDSAMYRCASSQTSGVYEQYFGPGTRLTVT.

The chain uses TRBV11-2 and TRBJ2-1, with D tentatively TRBD1 (5 bases). V dropped 1 base and J dropped 5 bases, with 15 bases sitting between them. The germline V gene has CDR1 SGHAT and CDR2 FQNNGV. The CDR3 is made up of 16 amino acids. The CDR3 DNA is TGTGCCAGCAGCTTAGGGCAGGCTGGGGCACACAATGAGCAGTTCTTC. It is translated as CASSLGQAGAHNEQFF. Drawing the rest from reference TRBV11-2 and TRBJ2-1, the complete variable domain is EAGVAQSPRYKIIEKRQSVAFWCNPISGHATLYWYQQILGQGPKLLIQFQNNGVVDDSQLPKDRFSAERLKGVDSTLKIQPAKLEDSAVYLCASSLGQAGAHNEQFFGPGTRLTVL.

This chain links TRBV29-1 with TRBJ2-3; a possible D gene is TRBD2 (5 bases). CDR3 size: 16 residues. The V gene's germline CDR1 is SQVTM and CDR2 ANQGSEA. V shed 0 bases and J shed 4 bases, with 17 bases lying between them. The CDR3 region has the DNA TGCAGCGTTGAAGATCTTCTCCCGGGATTTTCAGATACGCAGTATTTT. Amino acid sequence: CSVEDLLPGFSDTQYF.

The sample holds one count of this clonotype. The V and J genes are TRBV19 and TRBJ1-2; 8 bases align to TRBD1. There are 12 residues in the CDR3. With V trimmed by 10 bases and J by 3 bases, 4 bases remained unmatched. The germline V gene encodes CDR1 LNHDA and CDR2 SQIVND (reference sequence). The CDR3 sequence: CATRTGYYGYTF. The CDR3 coding sequence is TGTGCCACCAGGACAGGGTACTATGGCTACACCTTC.

V is TRBV7-8 and J is TRBJ2-1; TRBD1 or TRBD2 may be the D gene (5 bases each). Germline assignment: CDR1 SGHVS and CDR2 FQNEAQ. This CDR3 comprises 14 residues. CDR3 amino acids: CVSLPGSSYNEQFF. CDR3 DNA sequence: TGTGTCAGTCTTCCAGGGAGCTCCTACAATGAGCAGTTCTTC.

The chain links TRBV6-1 to TRBJ1-2; 8 bases agree with TRBD1. The CDR3 runs 18 residues. Germline lookup yields CDR1 MNHNS and CDR2 SASEGT. After removal of 6 bases from V and 3 bases from J, the junction contained 18 bases not matched to a gene. CDR3 nucleotide sequence: TGTGCCAGCAGACCCGATGCCGTTCGGCCAGGGGGCGACTATGGCTACACCTTC. Its protein is CASRPDAVRPGGDYGYTF.

This clonotype was observed a few times. The chain employs TRBV14 and TRBJ1-2; 7 nucleotides match TRBD1. CDR3 length: 13 residues. Trimming at V came to 4 bases and at J to 2 bases, leaving 1 base not matched to a gene. Germline values: CDR1 SGHDN, CDR2 FVKESK. In DNA, the CDR3 is TGTGCCAGCAGCCTACAGGGGAACTATGGCTACACCTTC. It specifies CASSLQGNYGYTF. Supplemented by reference TRBV14 and TRBJ1-2, the full variable domain reads EAGVTQFPSHSVIEKGQTVTLRCDPISGHDNLYWYRRVMGKEIKFLLHFVKESKQDESGMPNNRFLAERTGGTYSTLKVQPAELEDSGVYFCASSLQGNYGYTFGSGTRLTVV.

The chain combines TRBV7-9 with TRBJ2-5; 7 bases fit TRBD2. CDR3 size: 15 residues. V lost 0 bases to trimming and J lost 5 bases; unmatched junction nucleotides: 6. Germline-derived CDR1 and CDR2 are SEHNR and FQNEAQ (reference sequence). CDR3 nucleotide sequence: TGTGCCAGCAGCTTAGCGCCTAGCGGCATGGAGACCCAGTACTTC. Translation: CASSLAPSGMETQYF.

This sequence joins TRBV29-1 and TRBJ2-7; 7 positions agree with TRBD1. Germline V gene sequence: CDR1 SQVTM, CDR2 ANQGSEA. Trimming cost V 6 bases and J 0 bases; bases outside gene matches: 5. The CDR3 is 13 residues long. Written as DNA, the CDR3 is TGCAGCGTAACGACAGGGAGCTCCTACGAGCAGTACTTC. Amino acids: CSVTTGSSYEQYF.

The J gene is TRBJ2-1, the V gene TRBV29-1; TRBD2 matches at 8 bases. Germline CDR1 and CDR2: SQVTM and ANQGSEA. With 3 bases clipped from V and 6 bases from J, the junction kept 4 bases outside the gene matches. There are 13 residues in the CDR3. The CDR3 nucleotides read TGCAGCGTTGAGGGACTAGGGGGCAATGAGCAGTTCTTC. Translated: CSVEGLGGNEQFF.

The V call is TRBV7-6, the J call TRBJ1-1, with D unclear. Trimming removed 1 base from V and 8 bases from J, with 8 bases in between. Germline V CDR1 and CDR2: SGHVS, FNYEAQ. This CDR3 is 12 amino acids long. The CDR3 region is CASSLEGDEAFF. DNA for the CDR3: TGTGCCAGCAGCTTAGAAGGCGACGAAGCTTTCTTT.

The V gene is TRBV12-3 or TRBV12-4, the J gene TRBJ2-7; 9 nucleotides agree with TRBD2. After removal of 2 bases from V and 3 bases from J, the junction contained 5 bases not matched to a gene. This CDR3 region has 15 residues. The CDR3 region is CASSLRASGVYEQYF. Written as DNA, the CDR3 is TGTGCCAGCAGTTTAAGGGCTAGCGGGGTCTACGAGCAGTACTTC.

CDR3 nucleotide sequence: TGTGCCAGCAGTTTTACCGGGACAGCCTCCTACGAGCAGTACTTC. Translating it yields CASSFTGTASYEQYF. J is TRBJ2-7 and V is TRBV12-3 or TRBV12-4, with 7 bases identical to TRBD1. V lost 3 bases to trimming and J lost 0 bases; unmatched junction nucleotides: 5. CDR3 length: 15 amino acids.

The chain links TRBV4-3 to TRBJ2-7; D is undetermined. In germline, CDR1 is LGHNA, CDR2 YSLEER. With 0 bases removed from V and 4 bases from J, the gap between germline ends came to 13 bases. This CDR3 region has 15 residues. The CDR3 DNA reads as TGCGCCAGCAGCCAAGATTCCCAGGAGAGGTACGAGCAGTACTTC. It yields the protein CASSQDSQERYEQYF.

For this clonotype: Relative to the germline gene, one junction end is altered; a read error may explain this. The genes are TRBV7-7 and TRBJ2-5; 7 nucleotides align to TRBD1. The CDR3 contains 15 residues. Germline lookup yields CDR1 SSHAT and CDR2 FNYEAQ (reference sequence). The CDR3 spells CASSLSGTDIETQYF. In DNA form, the CDR3 reads TGTGCTAGCAGCTTATCCGGGACAGATATCGAGACCCAGTACTTC.

This clonotype was observed once. The V gene is TRBV15, the J gene TRBJ2-7; tentatively, D is TRBD2 (5 bases). The CDR3 contains 14 residues. Deletions cut 3 bases from V and 0 bases from J, with 9 bases between. The germline CDR1 and CDR2 sequences are LNHNV and YYDKDF (reference sequence). CDR3 region: CATSRGAVSYEQYF. CDR3 nucleotides: TGTGCCACCAGCAGGGGAGCGGTCTCCTACGAGCAGTACTTC. The whole variable domain, remainder taken from reference TRBV15 and TRBJ2-7, is DAMVIQNPRYQVTQFGKPVTLSCSQTLNHNVMYWYQQKSSQAPKLLFHYYDKDFNNEADTPDNFQSRRPNTSFCFLDIRSPGLGDTAMYLCATSRGAVSYEQYFGPGTRLTVT.

This chain links TRBV7-8 with TRBJ2-2; 8 bases map to TRBD1. Unmatched junction bases numbered 9, after V lost 5 bases and J lost 7 bases. The CDR3 runs to 15 residues. Germline V gene sequence: CDR1 SGHVS, CDR2 FQNEAQ. CDR3 sequence reads: CASSGRGPEGGELFF. The CDR3 coding sequence is TGTGCCAGCAGCGGCAGGGGGCCGGAAGGCGGGGAGCTGTTTTTT.

This chain connects TRBV29-1 to TRBJ1-2; unclear D gene. This CDR3 spans 14 amino acids. Germline assignment: CDR1 SQVTM and CDR2 ANQGSEA. V was trimmed by 3 bases and J by 4 bases, leaving 15 bases between them. The CDR3 DNA reads as TGCAGCGTTGACGAGGCGGCCCTCTCCTATGGCTACACCTTC. Encoded protein: CSVDEAALSYGYTF. Using reference TRBV29-1 and TRBJ1-2 for the parts outside the CDR3, the full variable domain is SAVISQKPSRDICQRGTSLTIQCQVDSQVTMMFWYRQQPGQSLTLIATANQGSEATYESGFVIDKFPISRPNLTFSTLTVSNMSPEDSSIYLCSVDEAALSYGYTFGSGTRLTVV.

V is TRBV7-9 and J is TRBJ2-1; TRBD1 aligns across 10 bases. This CDR3 has 18 residues. The germline CDR1 and CDR2 sequences are SEHNR and FQNEAQ (reference sequence). The trim removed 4 bases at V and 5 bases at J, leaving 14 bases unmatched. The CDR3 DNA reads as TGTGCCAGCAGCTCCGGTCGAGCGGACAGGGGGATGCACAATGAGCAGTTCTTC. It is translated as CASSSGRADRGMHNEQFF.

The rearrangement links TRBV28 to TRBJ2-7, with D perhaps matching TRBD1 or TRBD2 (5 bases each). Germline loops: CDR1 MDHEN, CDR2 SYDVKM. Trimming cost V 3 bases and J 1 base, with 7 bases left between them. This CDR3 spans 13 amino acids. The CDR3: CASSLGVSYEQYF. CDR3 sequence (DNA): TGTGCCAGCAGTTTGGGGGTTTCCTACGAGCAGTACTTC.

The chain joins TRBV20-1 to TRBJ1-2; tentatively, D is TRBD1 (5 bases). V lost 8 bases, J lost 7 bases, and 14 bases lay in between. The CDR3 contains 11 residues. The germline gives CDR1 DFQATT, CDR2 SNEGSKA (reference sequence). The CDR3 loop reads CSSWGGLGYTF. The CDR3 bases are TGCAGTTCATGGGGCGGACTTGGCTACACCTTC.

The chain combines TRBV30 with TRBJ2-1; no definite D call. The CDR3 is made up of 11 amino acids. The ends were cut back, 7 bases at V and 6 bases at J, with 10 bases in the middle. The germline V gene encodes CDR1 GTSNPN and CDR2 SVGIG (reference sequence). Written as DNA, the CDR3 is TGTGCCTTCCAACTTGGCAATGAGCAGTTCTTC. Protein sequence: CAFQLGNEQFF.